Each of the 12 T cell receptor beta chains below was sequenced from the same sample in a study of blood T cell repertoires in COVID-19. Measured with immunoSEQ multiplex PCR; TCRdb has only the in-frame clones, and not every one. The repertoire holds about 55,000 clones, approximately 78% seen once, with more than 4.5% in the top ten. Sequencing used peripheral blood. The receptors were sampled from a human donor in a cohort sampled during active or convalescent COVID-19.

This chain joins TRBV4-2 and TRBJ2-1; no firm D call. This CDR3 region has 14 residues. Trimming shortened V by 0 bases and J by 4 bases, and 7 bases separated the two germline ends. CDR1 is LGHNA, CDR2 YNFKEQ, per germline. The CDR3 here is CASSQDVVYNEQFF. CDR3 DNA: TGTGCCAGCAGCCAAGACGTAGTTTACAATGAGCAGTTCTTC.

The chain recombines TRBV27 with TRBJ2-3; perhaps TRBD2 as D (6 bases). V was clipped by 6 bases and J by 7 bases, with 14 bases between them. The CDR3 runs 13 residues. CDR1 and CDR2 (germline): MNHEY, SMNVEV (reference sequence). Written as DNA, the CDR3 is TGTGCCAGCAGGACTTCGGGAGTAAATACGCAGTATTTT. Its translation is CASRTSGVNTQYF.

CDR3: CASSPQRASSHEQFF. The CDR3 bases are TGTGCCAGTAGTCCCCAGCGGGCTTCGAGTCATGAGCAGTTCTTC. The rearrangement links TRBV19 to TRBJ2-1; D might be TRBD2 (6 bases). From germline, CDR1 is LNHDA and CDR2 SQIVND (reference sequence). There are 15 residues in the CDR3. V was trimmed by 5 bases and J by 8 bases, leaving 19 bases between them.

This chain joins TRBV6-5 and TRBJ2-7; a weak D match, TRBD1 (5 bases). The CDR3 is made up of 14 amino acids. The ends were cut back, 6 bases at V and 0 bases at J, with 12 bases in the middle. Germline V gene sequence: CDR1 MNHEY, CDR2 SVGAGI. DNA for the CDR3: TGTGCCAGCAGCCGCGACAGCATCTCCTACGAGCAGTACTTC. Protein sequence: CASSRDSISYEQYF.

This clone was observed once. The CDR3 here is CASSLGRVISSYEQYF. Here the CDR3 DNA reads TGTGCCAGCAGCTTAGGACGGGTAATAAGCTCCTACGAGCAGTACTTC. The chain uses TRBV13 and TRBJ2-7; D uncertain. Looked up from germline, CDR1 is PRHDT and CDR2 is FYEKMQ (reference sequence). The V gene lost 0 bases and the J gene lost 0 bases, with 12 bases spanning the gap. The CDR3 spans 16 residues.

The chain is built from TRBV25-1 and TRBJ2-7, with D possibly TRBD2 on 6 matching bases. CDR1 MGHDK and CDR2 SYGVNS come from the germline V gene. This CDR3 contains 12 residues. Trimming took 10 bases from V and 0 from J, leaving 10 bases between them. CDR3 sequence (DNA): TGTGCCACTTCGGACTACTCCTACGAGCAGTACTTC. It yields the protein CATSDYSYEQYF.

V gene TRBV18 combines with J gene TRBJ2-2; a weak D match, TRBD1 (6 bases). The CDR3 covers 18 residues. V was cut by 2 bases and J by 6 bases, with 22 bases left in between. Per germline, CDR1 KGHSH and CDR2 LQKENI. The CDR3 sequence: CASSPFKGGQGRAGELFF. Here the CDR3 DNA reads TGTGCCAGCTCACCATTTAAAGGGGGACAAGGTCGCGCCGGGGAGCTGTTTTTT.

The chain joins TRBV7-2 to TRBJ2-1; 8 bases are shared with TRBD2. The CDR3 spans 17 residues. Trimming took 5 bases from V and 6 from J; bases not matched to a gene: 15. Per germline, CDR1 SGHTA and CDR2 FQGNSA. The CDR3, as DNA: TGTGCCAGCAGCGCTCAACCGGGACTAGGGTCCCCCAATGAGCAGTTCTTC. Translated, it gives CASSAQPGLGSPNEQFF.

The gene calls are TRBV5-6 and TRBJ1-2, with 11 bases fitting TRBD1. Germline values: CDR1 SGHDT, CDR2 YYEEEE. The CDR3 loop spans 16 amino acids. The J segment lost 4 bases and the V segment lost 4 bases, leaving 9 bases of the junction unmatched. The CDR3 reads CASSRDRGSRFYGYTF. CDR3 bases: TGTGCCAGCAGCCGGGACAGGGGGTCGCGGTTCTATGGCTACACCTTC.

The rearrangement joins TRBV19 to TRBJ2-2, with 7 bases aligning to TRBD2. Germline assignment: CDR1 LNHDA and CDR2 SQIVND (reference sequence). V lost 6 bases, J lost 2 bases, and 9 bases stayed unmatched. The CDR3 runs 16 residues. The CDR3, as DNA: TGTGCCAGTAGGAGGGAGGGGACGGTAAACACCGGGGAGCTGTTTTTT. It yields the protein CASRREGTVNTGELFF.

The chain is built from TRBV3-1 (or the pseudogene TRBV3-2) and TRBJ1-2, with a tentative D call TRBD1 (6 bases). This CDR3 is built from 16 residues. V dropped 1 base and J dropped 5 bases, with 17 bases sitting between them. Germline CDR1 and CDR2: LGHDT and YNNKEL (reference sequence). The CDR3 loop reads CASSQVTLGTRYGYTF. The CDR3 DNA sequence: TGTGCCAGCAGCCAAGTTACCCTTGGGACAAGGTATGGCTACACCTTC.

The chain employs TRBV7-9 and TRBJ2-3; possibly TRBD2 for D (6 bases). Trimming took 5 bases from V and 3 from J, leaving 12 bases between them. The CDR3 extends over 14 amino acids. Germline CDR1 and CDR2: SEHNR and FQNEAQ (reference sequence). CDR3 region: CASSPGGNTDTQYF. CDR3 DNA: TGTGCCAGCAGCCCTGGGGGGAATACAGATACGCAGTATTTT.